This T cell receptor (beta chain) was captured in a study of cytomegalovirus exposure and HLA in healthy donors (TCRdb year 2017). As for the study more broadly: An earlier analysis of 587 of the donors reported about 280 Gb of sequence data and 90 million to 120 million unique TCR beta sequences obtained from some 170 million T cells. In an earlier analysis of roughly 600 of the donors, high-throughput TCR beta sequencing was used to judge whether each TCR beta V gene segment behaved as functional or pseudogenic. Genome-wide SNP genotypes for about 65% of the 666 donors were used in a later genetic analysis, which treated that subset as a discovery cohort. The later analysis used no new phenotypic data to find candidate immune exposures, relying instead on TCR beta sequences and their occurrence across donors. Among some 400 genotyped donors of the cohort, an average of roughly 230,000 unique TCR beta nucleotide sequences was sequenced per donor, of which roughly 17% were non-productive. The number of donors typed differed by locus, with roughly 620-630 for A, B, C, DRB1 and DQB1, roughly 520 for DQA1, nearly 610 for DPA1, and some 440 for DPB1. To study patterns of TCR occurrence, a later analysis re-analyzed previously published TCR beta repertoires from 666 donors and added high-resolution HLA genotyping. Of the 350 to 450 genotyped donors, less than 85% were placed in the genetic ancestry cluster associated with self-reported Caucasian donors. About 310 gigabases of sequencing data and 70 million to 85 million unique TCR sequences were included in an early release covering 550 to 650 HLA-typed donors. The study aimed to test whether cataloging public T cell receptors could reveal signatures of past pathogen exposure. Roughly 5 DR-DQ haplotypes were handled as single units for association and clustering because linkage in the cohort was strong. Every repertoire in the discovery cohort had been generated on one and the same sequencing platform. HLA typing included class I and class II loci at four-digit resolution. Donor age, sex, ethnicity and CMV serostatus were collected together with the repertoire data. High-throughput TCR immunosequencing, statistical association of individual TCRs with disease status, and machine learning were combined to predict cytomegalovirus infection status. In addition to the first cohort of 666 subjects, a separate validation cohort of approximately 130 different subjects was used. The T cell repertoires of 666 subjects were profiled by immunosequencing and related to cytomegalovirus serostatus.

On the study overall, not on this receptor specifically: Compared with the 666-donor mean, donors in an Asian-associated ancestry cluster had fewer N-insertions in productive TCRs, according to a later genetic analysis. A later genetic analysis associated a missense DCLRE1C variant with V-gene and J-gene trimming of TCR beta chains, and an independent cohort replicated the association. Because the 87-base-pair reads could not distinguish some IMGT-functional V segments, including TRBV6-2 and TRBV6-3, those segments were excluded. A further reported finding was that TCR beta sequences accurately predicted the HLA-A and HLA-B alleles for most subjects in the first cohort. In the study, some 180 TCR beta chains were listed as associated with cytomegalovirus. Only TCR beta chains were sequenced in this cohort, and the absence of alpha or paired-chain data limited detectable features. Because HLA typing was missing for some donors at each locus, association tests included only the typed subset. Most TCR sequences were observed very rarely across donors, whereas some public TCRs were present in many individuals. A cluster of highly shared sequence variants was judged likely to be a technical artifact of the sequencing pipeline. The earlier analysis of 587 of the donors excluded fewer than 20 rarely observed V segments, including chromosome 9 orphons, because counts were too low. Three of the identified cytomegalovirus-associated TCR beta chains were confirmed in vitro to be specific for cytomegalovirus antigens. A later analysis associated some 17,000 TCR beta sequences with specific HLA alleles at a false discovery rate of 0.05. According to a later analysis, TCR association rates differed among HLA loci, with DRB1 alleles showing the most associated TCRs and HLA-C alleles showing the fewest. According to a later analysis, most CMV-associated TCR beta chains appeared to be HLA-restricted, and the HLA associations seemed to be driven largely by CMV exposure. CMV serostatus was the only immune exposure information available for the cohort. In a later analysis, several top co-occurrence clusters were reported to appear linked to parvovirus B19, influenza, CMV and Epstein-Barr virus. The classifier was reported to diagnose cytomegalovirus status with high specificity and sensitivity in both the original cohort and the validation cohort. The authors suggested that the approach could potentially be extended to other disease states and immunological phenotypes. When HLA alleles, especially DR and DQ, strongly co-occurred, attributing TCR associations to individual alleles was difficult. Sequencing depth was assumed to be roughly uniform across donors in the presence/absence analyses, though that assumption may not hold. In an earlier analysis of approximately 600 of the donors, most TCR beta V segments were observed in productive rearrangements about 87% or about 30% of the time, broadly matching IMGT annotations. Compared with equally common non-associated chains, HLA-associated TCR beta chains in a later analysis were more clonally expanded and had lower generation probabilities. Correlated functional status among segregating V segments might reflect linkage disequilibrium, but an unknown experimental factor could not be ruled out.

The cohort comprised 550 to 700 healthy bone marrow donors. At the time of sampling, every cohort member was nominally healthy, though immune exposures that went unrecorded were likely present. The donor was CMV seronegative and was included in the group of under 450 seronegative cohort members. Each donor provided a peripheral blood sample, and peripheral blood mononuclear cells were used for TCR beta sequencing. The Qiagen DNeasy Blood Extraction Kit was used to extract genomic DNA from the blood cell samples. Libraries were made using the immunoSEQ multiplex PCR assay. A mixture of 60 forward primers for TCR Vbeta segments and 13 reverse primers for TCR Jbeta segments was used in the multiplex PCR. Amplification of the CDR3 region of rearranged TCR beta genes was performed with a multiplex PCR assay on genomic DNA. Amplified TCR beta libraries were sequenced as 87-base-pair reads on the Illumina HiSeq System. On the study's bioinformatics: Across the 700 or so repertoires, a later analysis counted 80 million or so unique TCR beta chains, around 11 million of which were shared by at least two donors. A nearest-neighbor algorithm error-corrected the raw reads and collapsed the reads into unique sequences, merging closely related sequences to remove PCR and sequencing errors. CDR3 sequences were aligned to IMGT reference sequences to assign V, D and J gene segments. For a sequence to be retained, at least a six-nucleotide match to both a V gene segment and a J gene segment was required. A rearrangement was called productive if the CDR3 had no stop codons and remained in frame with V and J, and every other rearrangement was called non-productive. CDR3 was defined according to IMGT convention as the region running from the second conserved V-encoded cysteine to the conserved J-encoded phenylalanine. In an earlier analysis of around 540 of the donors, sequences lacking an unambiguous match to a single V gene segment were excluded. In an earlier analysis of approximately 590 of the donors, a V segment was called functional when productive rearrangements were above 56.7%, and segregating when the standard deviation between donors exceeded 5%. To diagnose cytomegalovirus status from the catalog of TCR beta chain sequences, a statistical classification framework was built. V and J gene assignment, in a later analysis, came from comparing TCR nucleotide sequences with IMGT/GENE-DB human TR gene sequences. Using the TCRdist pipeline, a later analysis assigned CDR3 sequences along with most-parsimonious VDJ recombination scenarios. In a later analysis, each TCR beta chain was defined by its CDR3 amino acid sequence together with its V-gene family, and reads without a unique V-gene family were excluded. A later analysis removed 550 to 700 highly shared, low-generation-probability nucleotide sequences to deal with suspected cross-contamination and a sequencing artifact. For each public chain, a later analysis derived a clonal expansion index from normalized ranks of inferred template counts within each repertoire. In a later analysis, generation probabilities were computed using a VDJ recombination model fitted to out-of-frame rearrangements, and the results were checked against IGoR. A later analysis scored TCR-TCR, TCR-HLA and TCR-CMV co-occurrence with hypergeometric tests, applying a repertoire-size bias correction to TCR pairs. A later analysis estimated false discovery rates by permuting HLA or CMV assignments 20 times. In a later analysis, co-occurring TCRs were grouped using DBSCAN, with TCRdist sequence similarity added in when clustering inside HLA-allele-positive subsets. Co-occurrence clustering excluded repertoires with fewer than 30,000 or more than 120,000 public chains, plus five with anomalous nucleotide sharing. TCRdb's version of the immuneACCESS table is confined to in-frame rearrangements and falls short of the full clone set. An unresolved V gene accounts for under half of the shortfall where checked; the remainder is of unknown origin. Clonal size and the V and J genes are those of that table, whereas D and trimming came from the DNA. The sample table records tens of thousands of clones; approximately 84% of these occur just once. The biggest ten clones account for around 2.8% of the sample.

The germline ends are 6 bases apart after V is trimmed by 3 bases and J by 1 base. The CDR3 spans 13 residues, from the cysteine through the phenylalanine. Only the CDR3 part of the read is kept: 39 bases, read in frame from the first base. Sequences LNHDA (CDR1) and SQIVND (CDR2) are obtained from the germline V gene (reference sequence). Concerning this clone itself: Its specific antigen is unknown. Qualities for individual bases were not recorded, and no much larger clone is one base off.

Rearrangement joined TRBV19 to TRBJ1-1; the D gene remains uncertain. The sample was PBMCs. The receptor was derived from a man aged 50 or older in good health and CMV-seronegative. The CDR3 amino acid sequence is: CASSIGGNTEAFF. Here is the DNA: TGTGCCAGTAGTATTGGCGGGAACACTGAAGCTTTCTTT.